Following are 27 T cell receptor beta chains from one sample sequenced in a study of cytomegalovirus exposure and HLA in healthy donors. PCR used 60 Vbeta primers and 13 Jbeta primers. Repertoires were generated with immunoSEQ multiplex PCR, while TCRdb's copy carries only in-frame clones and drops some. This sample has about 100,000 clones, with 73% found just once. Sequenced sample: PBMCs. The source of these receptors is a man under 40 in good health and CMV-seronegative.

The chain carries TRBV2 and TRBJ1-5; no reliable D call. V was shortened by 7 bases and J by 3 bases, with 7 bases between the two germline ends. There are 12 residues in the CDR3. Germline CDR1 is SNHLY and CDR2 is FYNNEI. This CDR3 is CASKTVNQPQHF. The CDR3 DNA reads as TGTGCCAGCAAAACGGTCAATCAGCCCCAGCATTTT.

This clone was recorded a few times. The gene calls are TRBV19 and TRBJ2-7; TRBD2 matches at 8 bases. CDR3 length: 13 residues. CDR1 and CDR2 (germline): LNHDA, SQIVND (reference sequence). Germline trimming cut 8 bases from V and 1 base from J; bases unmatched to any gene: 4. CDR3 sequence: CASAAGGSYEQYF. The DNA of the CDR3 is TGTGCCAGTGCGGCGGGGGGTTCCTACGAGCAGTACTTC.

The chain joins TRBV5-1 to TRBJ2-7; D is possibly TRBD1 (6 bases). Trimming removed 3 bases at V and 0 bases at J, with 7 bases between. Germline CDR1 SGHRS, CDR2 YFSETQ. The CDR3 has 13 residues. The CDR3 sequence: CASSSDSSYEQYF. The CDR3 coding sequence is TGCGCCAGCAGCTCGGACAGCTCCTACGAGCAGTACTTC.

A few counts support this clone. This sequence joins TRBV13 and TRBJ2-7, with D unresolved. The CDR3 runs 15 residues. Trimming removed 1 base at V and 0 bases at J, with 10 bases between. The germline V gene has CDR1 PRHDT and CDR2 FYEKMQ (reference sequence). This chain's CDR3 is CASSLVLGYSYEQYF. CDR3 DNA sequence: TGTGCCAGCAGCTTAGTACTCGGGTACTCCTACGAGCAGTACTTC. Full variable domain (missing parts from reference TRBV13 and TRBJ2-7): AAGVIQSPRHLIKEKRETATLKCYPIPRHDTVYWYQQGPGQDPQFLISFYEKMQSDKGSIPDRFSAQQFSDYHSELNMSSLELGDSALYFCASSLVLGYSYEQYFGPGTRLTVT.

The gene calls are TRBV5-6 and TRBJ2-3; 12 positions match TRBD2. The J segment lost 4 bases and the V segment lost 3 bases, leaving 9 bases of the junction unmatched. The length of the CDR3 is 17 residues. Germline loops: CDR1 SGHDT, CDR2 YYEEEE. CDR3 coding DNA: TGTGCCAGCAGCTCGAGCACTAGCGGGGGGCGGGCAGATACGCAGTATTTT. It yields the protein CASSSSTSGGRADTQYF.

The V and J genes are TRBV28 and TRBJ2-4, with D perhaps TRBD1 (6 bases). The germline gives CDR1 MDHEN, CDR2 SYDVKM. V shed 7 bases and J shed 7 bases, with 14 bases lying between them. This CDR3 comprises 13 residues. In DNA form, the CDR3 reads TGTGCCAGCACCCAGGGGCAGGTTAACATTCAGTACTTC. This encodes CASTQGQVNIQYF. The variable domain in full, completed from reference TRBV28 and TRBJ2-4, reads DVKVTQSSRYLVKRTGEKVFLECVQDMDHENMFWYRQDPGLGLRLIYFSYDVKMKEKGDIPEGYSVSREKKERFSLILESASTNQTSMYLCASTQGQVNIQYFGAGTRLSVL.

The rearrangement uses TRBV4-1 and TRBJ2-1; tentative D call: TRBD1 (6 bases). The CDR3 sequence is 16 residues long. CDR1 and CDR2 (germline): MGHRA, YSYEKL. Trimming took off 0 bases at V and 4 bases at J, with 13 bases between the two ends. Written as DNA, the CDR3 is TGCGCCAGCAGCCAAGATCCAGGGGTAGTGTACAATGAGCAGTTCTTC. Amino acids: CASSQDPGVVYNEQFF.

This sequence joins TRBV9 and TRBJ2-1, with 9 bases identical to TRBD2. Germline V gene lookup returns CDR1 SGDLS and CDR2 YYNGEE. The V gene end was trimmed by 0 bases and the J gene end by 6 bases; junction bases not matched to a gene: 4. This CDR3 region has 15 residues. The CDR3 DNA sequence: TGTGCCAGCAGCGTAGTAGCGGGGGAAGCCAATGAGCAGTTCTTC. This codes for CASSVVAGEANEQFF.

The chain joins TRBV29-1 to TRBJ2-3; TRBD1 matches 9 bases. Unmatched junction bases numbered 11, after V lost 3 bases and J lost 1 base. Per germline, CDR1 SQVTM and CDR2 ANQGSEA. The CDR3 contains 17 residues. CDR3 nucleotide sequence: TGCAGCGTTGAGGTCCCGGGACAGGGTTTTCGCACAGATACGCAGTATTTT. As protein: CSVEVPGQGFRTDTQYF.

The chain couples TRBV2 to TRBJ2-3; 12 bases match TRBD2. CDR1 and CDR2 (germline): SNHLY, FYNNEI. This CDR3 has 14 amino acids. J gave up 6 bases and V 6 bases, and 4 bases lay outside the gene matches. CDR3 nucleotide sequence: TGTGCCAGCAGACTAGCGGGGGGAGCGGATACGCAGTATTTT. Amino acids: CASRLAGGADTQYF.

The genes are TRBV30 and TRBJ1-5; 9 positions agree with TRBD1. This CDR3 region has 15 residues. In germline, CDR1 is GTSNPN, CDR2 SVGIG (reference sequence). V lost 1 base, J lost 0 bases, and 1 base stayed unmatched. Here the CDR3 DNA reads TGTGCCTGGAGTGGGACAGGGGTTAGCAATCAGCCCCAGCATTTT. Protein product: CAWSGTGVSNQPQHF. The variable domain in full, completed from reference TRBV30 and TRBJ1-5, reads SQTIHQWPATLVQPVGSPLSLECTVEGTSNPNLYWYRQAAGRGLQLLFYSVGIGQISSEVPQNLSASRPQDRQFILSSKKLLLSDSGFYLCAWSGTGVSNQPQHFGDGTRLSIL.

The chain has TRBV7-2 and TRBJ1-1; 7 nucleotides agree with TRBD1. The CDR3 has 13 amino acids. Germline loops: CDR1 SGHTA, CDR2 FQGNSA. The J segment lost 7 bases and the V segment lost 1 base, leaving 3 bases of the junction unmatched. CDR3 sequence (DNA): TGTGCCAGCAGCTTAGAAGGGGGCAGTGAAGCTTTCTTT. Amino acids: CASSLEGGSEAFF.

The V gene is TRBV7-9, the J gene TRBJ2-5; D is unresolved. The CDR3 runs to 10 residues. CDR1 SEHNR and CDR2 FQNEAQ come from the germline V gene (reference sequence). The germline V and J ends were trimmed by 5 bases and 4 bases, with 2 bases remaining between them. The CDR3 sequence is CASSRETQYF. In DNA form, the CDR3 reads TGTGCCAGCAGCCGAGAGACCCAGTACTTC.

This chain connects TRBV2 to TRBJ2-7, with TRBD1 as a possible D gene (5 bases). The V and J ends lost 11 bases and 3 bases respectively, with 11 bases between them. Germline V gene sequence: CDR1 SNHLY, CDR2 FYNNEI. The CDR3 is 11 amino acids. The chain's CDR3 is CAHSQDYEQYF. The CDR3 nucleotides are TGTGCCCATTCACAGGACTACGAGCAGTACTTC.

This clone came up a few times. The chain recombines TRBV28 with TRBJ1-3; TRBD1 matches at 10 bases. The CDR3 consists of 18 residues. V lost 4 bases, J lost 0 bases, and 9 bases stayed unmatched. Germline CDR1 and CDR2: MDHEN and SYDVKM. The CDR3 loop is CASSSSGQGGLSGNTIYF. As DNA, the CDR3 is TGTGCCAGCAGTTCCTCCGGACAGGGGGGCCTCTCTGGAAACACCATATATTTT. Together with reference TRBV28 and TRBJ1-3, the CDR3 gives the full variable domain: DVKVTQSSRYLVKRTGEKVFLECVQDMDHENMFWYRQDPGLGLRLIYFSYDVKMKEKGDIPEGYSVSREKKERFSLILESASTNQTSMYLCASSSSGQGGLSGNTIYFGEGSWLTVV.

This clone has just a few counts. This chain joins TRBV7-3 and TRBJ1-1, with 8 bases identical to TRBD1. Germline V gives CDR1 SGHTA, CDR2 FQGTGA. V dropped 4 bases and J dropped 0; count of bases not matched to a gene: 4. The CDR3 has 15 residues. The CDR3, as DNA: TGTGCCAGCAGCTCAGGGGGCAGTTTGAACACTGAAGCTTTCTTT. Its translation is CASSSGGSLNTEAFF. The complete variable domain, with remaining parts taken from reference TRBV7-3 and TRBJ1-1, reads GAGVSQTPSNKVTEKGKYVELRCDPISGHTALYWYRQSLGQGPEFLIYFQGTGAADDSGLPNDRFFAVRPEGSVSTLKIQRTERGDSAVYLCASSSGGSLNTEAFFGQGTRLTVV.

The genes are TRBV29-1 and TRBJ2-6; 7 bases agree with TRBD1. This CDR3 region has 16 residues. Trimming removed 4 bases from V and 4 bases from J; junction bases left unmatched: 10. Germline V lookup: CDR1 SQVTM, CDR2 ANQGSEA. The CDR3 nucleotides read TGCAGCGTTGTCCCCTCGACAGGGTGGGGGGCCAACGTCCTGACTTTC. Its translation: CSVVPSTGWGANVLTF.

The rearrangement uses TRBV7-8 and TRBJ2-7, with D perhaps TRBD2 (5 bases). This CDR3 spans 16 amino acids. The V end lost 1 base, the J end lost 0 bases, and 13 bases lay between the germline ends. Germline CDR1 SGHVS, CDR2 FQNEAQ. CDR3 sequence: CASSLVGNSVSYEQYF. CDR3 coding DNA: TGTGCCAGCAGCTTAGTGGGGAATAGCGTCTCCTACGAGCAGTACTTC.

As for this clone: Distinct nucleotide sequences in the sample also encode this CDR3. The chain joins TRBV9 to TRBJ2-2, with TRBD1 matching over 7 bases. V shed 0 bases, J shed 1 base, and the junction held 3 bases outside the gene matches. This CDR3 spans 16 amino acids. Germline assignment: CDR1 SGDLS and CDR2 YYNGEE. The CDR3 loop is CASSVGAGGNTGELFF. The CDR3 DNA reads as TGTGCCAGCAGCGTAGGTGCAGGGGGGAACACCGGGGAGCTGTTTTTT.

The genes are TRBV5-4 and TRBJ2-7; the match to TRBD1 covers 11 bases. The germline V gene encodes CDR1 SGHNT and CDR2 YYREEE (reference sequence). The CDR3 runs 15 residues. V lost 0 bases to trimming and J lost 3 bases; unmatched junction nucleotides: 2. The CDR3 nucleotides are TGTGCCAGCAGCTTGGCCGGGACAGGGGGCTACGAGCAGTACTTC. Amino acids: CASSLAGTGGYEQYF.

The chain combines TRBV28 with TRBJ2-5; the match to TRBD2 covers 9 bases. The CDR3 contains 14 residues. Germline V gene data show CDR1 as MDHEN and CDR2 as SYDVKM. V gave up 3 bases and J gave up 1 base; unmatched junction bases: 0. The DNA for the CDR3 is TGTGCCAGCAGTTTGACTAGCGGCCAAGAGACCCAGTACTTC. Translation gives CASSLTSGQETQYF. The whole variable domain, remainder taken from reference TRBV28 and TRBJ2-5, is DVKVTQSSRYLVKRTGEKVFLECVQDMDHENMFWYRQDPGLGLRLIYFSYDVKMKEKGDIPEGYSVSREKKERFSLILESASTNQTSMYLCASSLTSGQETQYFGPGTRLLVL.

The chain is built from TRBV28 and TRBJ2-1, with 8 bases identical to TRBD1. Germline values: CDR1 MDHEN, CDR2 SYDVKM. V lost 6 bases and J lost 2; bases outside the gene matches: 9. There are 16 residues in the CDR3. CDR3 in amino acids: CASRGAQGATYNEQFF. The CDR3 coding sequence is TGTGCCAGCAGGGGAGCCCAGGGGGCCACCTACAATGAGCAGTTCTTC.

The V call is TRBV2, the J call TRBJ1-1, with D possibly matching TRBD1 (5 bases). The CDR3 runs to 12 residues. The V gene lost 7 bases and the J gene lost 4 bases, with 10 bases spanning the gap. Germline V gene lookup returns CDR1 SNHLY and CDR2 FYNNEI. CDR3 bases: TGTGCCAGCACGGGGGAATTCACTGAAGCTTTCTTT. It translates to CASTGEFTEAFF.

This clone showed up just a few times. The chain links TRBV10-3 to TRBJ1-1; the D gene is possibly TRBD1 (5 bases). The CDR3 contains 14 residues. Germline V lookup: CDR1 ENHRY, CDR2 SYGVKD. V lost 6 bases and J lost 2, with 13 bases in between. As DNA, the CDR3 is TGTGCCATCAGGGTGGGGGGGAAAAACACTGAAGCTTTCTTT. This gives the protein CAIRVGGKNTEAFF.

The table lists this clone with a few counts. The chain employs TRBV5-6 and TRBJ2-3; maybe TRBD2 (5 bases). From germline, CDR1 is SGHDT and CDR2 YYEEEE. With 1 base removed from V and 9 bases from J, the gap between germline ends came to 12 bases. CDR3 size: 13 residues. The CDR3 spells CASSLFGGSTQYF. The CDR3 nucleotides are TGTGCCAGCAGCTTGTTTGGTGGGAGCACGCAGTATTTT.

As concerns this clone: Other DNA sequences within the sample encode an identical CDR3. CDR3 in amino acids: CATSRAGYEQYF. The DNA for the CDR3 is TGTGCCACCAGCAGAGCGGGCTACGAGCAGTACTTC. This rearrangement joins TRBV15 to TRBJ2-7; D is unclear. V was trimmed by 1 base and J by 3 bases, leaving 4 bases between them. The CDR3 sequence is 12 residues long. Germline lookup yields CDR1 LNHNV and CDR2 YYDKDF (reference sequence).

This sequence joins TRBV9 and TRBJ1-1, with no clear D. Looked up from germline, CDR1 is SGDLS and CDR2 is YYNGEE. V lost 2 bases and J lost 0, with 8 bases in between. The length of the CDR3 is 14 residues. Here the CDR3 reads CASSVGSLNTEAFF. The CDR3 DNA follows: TGTGCCAGCAGCGTGGGCAGTCTGAACACTGAAGCTTTCTTT.